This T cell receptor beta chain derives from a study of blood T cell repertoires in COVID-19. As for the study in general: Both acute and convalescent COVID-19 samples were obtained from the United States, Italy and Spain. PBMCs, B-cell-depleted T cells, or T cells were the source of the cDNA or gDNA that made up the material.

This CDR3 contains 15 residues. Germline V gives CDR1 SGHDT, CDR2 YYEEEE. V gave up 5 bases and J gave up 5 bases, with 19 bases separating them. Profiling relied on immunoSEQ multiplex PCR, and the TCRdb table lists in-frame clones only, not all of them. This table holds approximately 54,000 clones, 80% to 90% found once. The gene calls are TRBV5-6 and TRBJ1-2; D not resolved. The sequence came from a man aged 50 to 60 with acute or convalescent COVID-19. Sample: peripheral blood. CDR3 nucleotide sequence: TGTGCCAGCAGGTATTTTATGGTACGCGATTATGGCTACACCTTC. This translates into CASRYFMVRDYGYTF.